This entry lists 26 T cell receptor beta chains sequenced from one sample in a study of Ad26.COV2.S vaccination and SARS-CoV-2 variants. Specified treatment: roughly 19 received Ad26.COV2.S at low or high dose, single or two shots; several received placebo; per-sample allocation not given. All samples were drawn on day 63, counting from the first vaccine or placebo injection. Repertoires were generated with immunoSEQ multiplex PCR, while TCRdb's copy carries only in-frame clones and drops some. This table holds 350,000 to 450,000 clones, about 85% found once. Sequenced here: peripheral blood, sampled in a trial of Ad26.COV2.S vaccine versus placebo. These receptors all come from a person aged 18-60 years who received the Ad26.COV2.S COVID-19 vaccine or a placebo.

The chain is built from TRBV18 and TRBJ1-4; D call uncertain. Trimming left V 3 bases short and J 4 bases short, with 6 bases between. Germline lookup yields CDR1 KGHSH and CDR2 LQKENI. CDR3 length: 13 residues. CDR3 bases: TGTGCCAGCTCACCCGGAGGTAATGAAAAACTGTTTTTT. This gives the protein CASSPGGNEKLFF.

The V gene is TRBV6-4, the J gene TRBJ2-1, with 13 bases that match TRBD2. With 5 bases clipped from V and 8 bases from J, the junction kept 6 bases outside the gene matches. CDR1 and CDR2 from the germline V gene are MRHNA and SNTAGT. This CDR3 region has 15 residues. DNA of the CDR3: TGTGCCAGCAGTATGACTAGCGGGAGGCCGCATGAGCAGTTCTTC. Translated: CASSMTSGRPHEQFF.

The chain couples TRBV6-5 to TRBJ2-3; 9 positions agree with TRBD2. Germline V gene sequence: CDR1 MNHEY, CDR2 SVGAGI. The CDR3 contains 15 residues. V dropped 0 bases and J dropped 4; count of bases not matched to a gene: 2. CDR3 region: CASSYSGGGADTQYF. The CDR3 DNA reads TGTGCCAGCAGTTACTCCGGCGGGGGGGCAGATACGCAGTATTTT.

This chain's CDR3 is CAWGMGAPGTDTQYF. For the CDR3, the DNA is TGTGCCTGGGGGATGGGGGCGCCGGGCACAGATACGCAGTATTTT. The V and J genes are TRBV30 and TRBJ2-3, with D maybe TRBD1 (6 bases). From germline, CDR1 is GTSNPN and CDR2 SVGIG (reference sequence). Trimming shortened V by 5 bases and J by 1 base, and 16 bases separated the two germline ends. The CDR3 is 15 amino acids.

This chain connects TRBV7-2 to TRBJ2-1; D is perhaps TRBD1 (5 bases). Germline V CDR1 and CDR2: SGHTA, FQGNSA. The CDR3 length is 13 residues. The ends were cut back, 5 bases at V and 7 bases at J, with 12 bases in the middle. CDR3 amino acids: CASSPWTRNEQFF. The CDR3 bases are TGTGCCAGCAGCCCCTGGACAAGGAATGAGCAGTTCTTC.

This clone has only a few counts. The CDR3 sequence: CASSASGSRETQYF. In nucleotides, the CDR3 is TGTGCCAGCAGCGCTAGCGGGAGCCGAGAGACCCAGTACTTC. The rearrangement uses TRBV9 and TRBJ2-5; 10 bases agree with TRBD2. The CDR3 has 14 residues. Germline V gene lookup returns CDR1 SGDLS and CDR2 YYNGEE. With 3 bases clipped from V and 4 bases from J, the junction kept 3 bases outside the gene matches.

The CDR3 reads CASSYWGYTGELFF. The DNA of the CDR3 is TGTGCCAGCAGTTACTGGGGATACACCGGGGAGCTGTTTTTT. The rearrangement joins TRBV6-6 to TRBJ2-2, with unresolved D. V was clipped by 1 base and J by 3 bases, with 6 bases between them. The germline V gene encodes CDR1 MNHNY and CDR2 SVGAGI (reference sequence). The CDR3 is 14 amino acids.

The chain carries TRBV24-1 and TRBJ1-1; TRBD1 agrees at 9 bases. The V and J ends lost 7 bases and 4 bases, in that order; junction bases with no gene match: 9. This CDR3 comprises 15 residues. Germline CDR1 and CDR2: KGHDR and SFDVKD. The CDR3 coding sequence is TGTGCCACCAGCCCCGGGACAGGGAGATCCACTGAAGCTTTCTTT. It yields the protein CATSPGTGRSTEAFF.

The rearrangement links TRBV10-3 to TRBJ2-7; 9 bases align to TRBD2. CDR1 is ENHRY and CDR2 is SYGVKD in the germline V gene. The CDR3 contains 14 residues. With V trimmed by 6 bases and J by 4 bases, 7 bases remained unmatched. The CDR3 is CAIRQTSGDYEQYF. The CDR3 coding sequence is TGTGCCATCAGACAGACTAGCGGCGATTACGAGCAGTACTTC.

V usage is TRBV10-1 and J usage is TRBJ2-2; the match to TRBD2 covers 11 bases. The CDR3 extends over 16 amino acids. Germline values: CDR1 WNHNN, CDR2 SYGVQD (reference sequence). Unmatched junction bases numbered 2, after V lost 3 bases and J lost 2 bases. The DNA of the CDR3 is TGCGCCAGCAGTGAACGACTAGCGGGAAACACCGGGGAGCTGTTTTTT. Protein sequence: CASSERLAGNTGELFF.

V gene TRBV30 combines with J gene TRBJ1-5, with TRBD1 as a possible D gene (6 bases). V lost 4 bases and J 7 bases, leaving 14 bases between the germline ends. The CDR3 has 13 residues. The V gene's germline CDR1 is GTSNPN and CDR2 SVGIG (reference sequence). This CDR3 reads CAWKGGLGQPQHF. The CDR3 nucleotides read TGTGCCTGGAAAGGGGGGTTAGGGCAGCCCCAGCATTTT.

The chain recombines TRBV5-1 with TRBJ2-5, with TRBD1 matching 9 bases. Germline V gene data show CDR1 as SGHRS and CDR2 as YFSETQ. With V trimmed by 3 bases and J by 5 bases, 5 bases remained unmatched. This CDR3 spans 14 amino acids. CDR3 bases: TGCGCCAGCAGCTACACAGGGGGCTGGGAGACCCAGTACTTC. Its translation is CASSYTGGWETQYF.

This clone was observed a few times. The rearrangement uses TRBV19 and TRBJ2-2; D uncertain. The V end was cut by 7 bases, the J end by 3 bases, with 9 bases between. Germline assignment: CDR1 LNHDA and CDR2 SQIVND (reference sequence). This CDR3 contains 13 residues. The CDR3 coding sequence is TGTGCCAGTACGGTACAGTACACCGGGGAGCTGTTTTTT. It is translated as CASTVQYTGELFF.

This chain joins TRBV2 and TRBJ1-4, with D unresolved. CDR3 length: 13 amino acids. V was pared by 6 bases and J by 4 bases, with 9 bases between. In germline, CDR1 is SNHLY, CDR2 FYNNEI. The DNA of the CDR3 is TGTGCCAGCAGGAAGGACCGTAATGAAAAACTGTTTTTT. Residues: CASRKDRNEKLFF.

This sequence joins TRBV5-6 and TRBJ1-2, with 8 bases that match TRBD1. Trimming took 2 bases from V and 4 from J; bases not matched to a gene: 7. This CDR3 comprises 15 residues. Germline assignment: CDR1 SGHDT and CDR2 YYEEEE. In nucleotides, the CDR3 is TGTGCCAGCAGCTTCCCGGACAGGGCTTCCTATGGCTACACCTTC. This encodes CASSFPDRASYGYTF.

V and J are TRBV2 and TRBJ1-2, with D maybe TRBD1 (5 bases). This CDR3 has 12 amino acids. Deletions cut 8 bases from V and 0 bases from J, with 7 bases between. CDR1 is SNHLY and CDR2 is FYNNEI in the germline V gene. CDR3 residues: CASEGANYGYTF. The CDR3 nucleotides are TGTGCCAGCGAAGGGGCTAACTATGGCTACACCTTC. Filled out from reference TRBV2 and TRBJ1-2, the complete variable domain reads EPEVTQTPSHQVTQMGQEVILRCVPISNHLYFYWYRQILGQKVEFLVSFYNNEISEKSEIFDDQFSVERPDGSNFTLKIRSTKLEDSAMYFCASEGANYGYTFGSGTRLTVV.

V gene TRBV19 combines with J gene TRBJ2-2; weak D call: TRBD2 (6 bases). V lost 4 bases to trimming and J lost 4 bases, with 16 bases between them. Germline CDR1 reads LNHDA; CDR2 reads SQIVND (reference sequence). The CDR3 contains 16 residues. CDR3: CASSNEWDFVTGELFF. The CDR3 coding sequence is TGTGCCAGTAGTAACGAGTGGGACTTTGTCACCGGGGAGCTGTTTTTT.

The J gene is TRBJ2-5, the V gene TRBV12-3 or TRBV12-4, with TRBD2 matching over 7 bases. V gave up 6 bases and J gave up 5 bases; unmatched junction bases: 6. The CDR3 has 13 residues. CDR3 loop: CASSNSGWETQYF. In DNA, the CDR3 is TGTGCCAGCAGCAATAGCGGGTGGGAGACCCAGTACTTC.

Only one count was recorded for this clone. The J gene is TRBJ2-3, the V gene TRBV5-4; the D gene is possibly TRBD1 (5 bases). The ends were cut back, 0 bases at V and 2 bases at J, with 7 bases in the middle. Germline loops: CDR1 SGHNT, CDR2 YYREEE (reference sequence). The CDR3 is 14 residues long. The DNA for the CDR3 is TGTGCCAGCAGCTTGGGGGGCGTCACAGATACGCAGTATTTT. Its protein is CASSLGGVTDTQYF.

The chain is built from TRBV3-1 (or the pseudogene TRBV3-2) and TRBJ2-7, with D possibly TRBD2 on 7 matching bases. CDR3 length: 16 amino acids. V was trimmed by 1 base and J by 7 bases, leaving 20 bases between them. Germline V lookup: CDR1 LGHDT, CDR2 YNNKEL (reference sequence). The DNA for the CDR3 is TGTGCCAGCAGCCAAGGCTGGGGGGGGCCTCTAAGGGAGCAGTACTTC. Encoded protein: CASSQGWGGPLREQYF.

The chain uses TRBV27 and TRBJ2-7, with 8 bases aligning to TRBD1. The CDR3 length is 14 residues. Looked up from germline, CDR1 is MNHEY and CDR2 is SMNVEV (reference sequence). Unmatched junction bases numbered 15, after V lost 4 bases and J lost 13 bases. The DNA of the CDR3 is TGTGCCAGCAGTTCAACCGGACAGGGTCCTTATCCATACTTC. Residues: CASSSTGQGPYPYF.

CDR3 sequence reads: CASGGADTGELFF. The DNA for the CDR3 is TGTGCCAGCGGGGGGGCGGACACCGGGGAGCTGTTTTTT. V gene TRBV6-5 combines with J gene TRBJ2-2, with D possibly matching TRBD2 (7 bases). CDR3 length equals 13 residues. With 8 bases removed from V and 3 bases from J, the gap between germline ends came to 10 bases. The germline V gene encodes CDR1 MNHEY and CDR2 SVGAGI.

The V gene is TRBV4-1, the J gene TRBJ2-3; 10 bases map to TRBD2. The germline gives CDR1 MGHRA, CDR2 YSYEKL. Trimming cost V 0 bases and J 0 bases; bases outside gene matches: 9. The CDR3 length is 19 residues. Here the CDR3 DNA reads TGCGCCAGCAGCCAAGAGGTTTCTAGCGGGGGTAGCAGCACAGATACGCAGTATTTT. Its protein is CASSQEVSSGGSSTDTQYF.

This clone turned up a few times. The chain combines TRBV7-2 with TRBJ2-1; D might be TRBD1 (6 bases). Trimming removed 1 base at V and 13 bases at J, with 14 bases between. This CDR3 region has 13 residues. Germline-derived CDR1 and CDR2 are SGHTA and FQGNSA. CDR3 loop: CASSLDLQGAQFF. The DNA of the CDR3 is TGTGCCAGCAGCTTAGACCTACAGGGAGCTCAGTTCTTC. Together with reference TRBV7-2 and TRBJ2-1, the CDR3 gives the full variable domain: GAGVSQSPSNKVTEKGKDVELRCDPISGHTALYWYRQSLGQGLEFLIYFQGNSAPDKSGLPSDRFSAERTGGSVSTLTIQRTQQEDSAVYLCASSLDLQGAQFFGPGTRLTVL.

This chain links TRBV5-6 with TRBJ1-5; D is unclear. This CDR3 is built from 14 residues. Trimming left V 4 bases short and J 1 base short, with 9 bases between. From germline, CDR1 is SGHDT and CDR2 YYEEEE. The CDR3 DNA is TGTGCCAGCAGCCTCGGCTCGAGCAATCAGCCCCAGCATTTT. Translating it yields CASSLGSSNQPQHF.

The chain uses TRBV6-1 and TRBJ2-3, with 12 bases identical to TRBD2. V gave up 0 bases and J gave up 0 bases; unmatched junction bases: 4. This CDR3 contains 18 residues. CDR1 MNHNS and CDR2 SASEGT come from the germline V gene. This CDR3 reads CASSEAGLAGSSTDTQYF. The CDR3 region has the DNA TGTGCCAGCAGTGAAGCAGGACTAGCGGGGTCTAGCACAGATACGCAGTATTTT.